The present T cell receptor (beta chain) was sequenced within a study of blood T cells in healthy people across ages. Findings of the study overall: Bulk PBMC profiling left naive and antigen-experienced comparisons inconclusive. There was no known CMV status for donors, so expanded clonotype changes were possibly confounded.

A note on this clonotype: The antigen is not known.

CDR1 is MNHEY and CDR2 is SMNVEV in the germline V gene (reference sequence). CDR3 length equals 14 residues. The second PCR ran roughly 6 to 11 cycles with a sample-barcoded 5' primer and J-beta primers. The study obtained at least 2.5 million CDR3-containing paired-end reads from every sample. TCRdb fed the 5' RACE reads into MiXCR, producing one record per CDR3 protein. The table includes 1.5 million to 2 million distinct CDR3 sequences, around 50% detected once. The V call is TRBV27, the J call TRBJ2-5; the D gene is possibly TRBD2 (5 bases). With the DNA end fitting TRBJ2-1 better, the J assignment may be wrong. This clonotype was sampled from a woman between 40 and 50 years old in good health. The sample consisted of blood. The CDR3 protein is CASSPWRREETQFF. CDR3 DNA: TGTGCCAGCAGTCCGTGGAGGCGAGAAGAGACCCAGTTCTTC.